These T cell receptor beta chains were read from a single sample in a study of T cell therapy after organ transplantation. The protocol was immunoSEQ multiplex PCR, while the TCRdb copy is restricted to in-frame clones and leaves out a portion. The sample has around 50,000 clones, approximately 94% seen once; the top ten hold over 3%. These receptors have no known antigen. The specimen was CD8+ T cells from blood, collected before autologous CMV-specific T cell therapy. Receptors originate from a human patient who had received a solid organ transplant and had CMV disease. Each CDR3 is given with its conserved first and last residue. The D gene is left open where the match is weak. Not all rows give a size; the values are once, few, many and, for expanded clones, a class.

J gene: TRBJ2-7; V gene: TRBV7-9; D gene: .; clone size: .; CDR3 DNA: TGTGCCAGCAGCTTAGCGCCGGGACACTCCTACGAGCAGTACTTC; CDR3 protein: CASSLAPGHSYEQYF
J gene: TRBJ1-2; V gene: TRBV6-1; D gene: .; clone size: .; CDR3 DNA: TGTGCCAGCAGTGTACTCCCACCGACGGGGGGCGACGGCTACACCTTC; CDR3 protein: CASSVLPPTGGDGYTF
J gene: TRBJ2-1; V gene: TRBV9; D gene: .; clone size: .; CDR3 DNA: TGTGCCAGCAGCGTAGTTTCGGACGCGGATTCCTCCTACAATGAGCAGTTCTTC; CDR3 protein: CASSVVSDADSSYNEQFF
J gene: TRBJ2-6; V gene: TRBV5-6; D gene: .; clone size: .; CDR3 DNA: TGTGCCAGCAGCTTAACTGGGGCCAACGTCCTGACTTTC; CDR3 protein: CASSLTGANVLTF
J gene: TRBJ1-4; V gene: TRBV27; D gene: .; clone size: .; CDR3 DNA: TGTGCCAGCAGTCCCCGGGGGGGAACTAATGAAAAACTGTTTTTT; CDR3 protein: CASSPRGGTNEKLFF
J gene: TRBJ2-5; V gene: TRBV10-3; D gene: .; clone size: .; CDR3 DNA: TGTGCCATCAGTGAGTCGACTAGGGGTTCTCAAGAGACCCAGTACTTC; CDR3 protein: CAISESTRGSQETQYF
J gene: TRBJ2-7; V gene: TRBV19; D gene: .; clone size: .; CDR3 DNA: TGTGCCAGTAGTACCGGACAGAGCTCCTACGAGCAGTACTTC; CDR3 protein: CASSTGQSSYEQYF
J gene: TRBJ2-7; V gene: TRBV6-6; D gene: .; clone size: .; CDR3 DNA: TGTGCCAGCAGTCCAGGACACGAGCAGTACTTC; CDR3 protein: CASSPGHEQYF
J gene: TRBJ1-1; V gene: TRBV7-3; D gene: .; clone size: .; CDR3 DNA: TGTGCCAGCAGCTTGGGCACTGAAGCTTTCTTT; CDR3 protein: CASSLGTEAFF
J gene: TRBJ2-5; V gene: TRBV19; D gene: .; clone size: once; CDR3 DNA: TGTGCCAGTAGTTACTCGGCAGACCTCCATTTGGCCCAGTACTTC; CDR3 protein: CASSYSADLHLAQYF
J gene: TRBJ2-1; V gene: TRBV27; D gene: .; clone size: .; CDR3 DNA: TGTGCCAGCAGTCAGGGGGGATCCTACAATGAGCAGTTCTTC; CDR3 protein: CASSQGGSYNEQFF
J gene: TRBJ2-7; V gene: TRBV11-2; D gene: .; clone size: .; CDR3 DNA: TGTGCCAGCAGCTTAGAGGGCAGGGCGTCCCACGAGCAGTACTTC; CDR3 protein: CASSLEGRASHEQYF
J gene: TRBJ1-2; V gene: TRBV7-9; D gene: .; clone size: .; CDR3 DNA: TGTGCCAGCACCGCCGGAGGGGCTGGCTACACCTTC; CDR3 protein: CASTAGGAGYTF
J gene: TRBJ1-3; V gene: TRBV5-1; D gene: TRBD1; clone size: .; CDR3 DNA: TGCGCCAGCAGCTTGGGTACAGGGGGTATCTCTGGAAACACCATATATTTT; CDR3 protein: CASSLGTGGISGNTIYF
J gene: TRBJ2-3; V gene: TRBV9; D gene: TRBD2; clone size: .; CDR3 DNA: TGTGCCAGCAGCGCCGGGACTAGCGGGGCAGATACGCAGTATTTT; CDR3 protein: CASSAGTSGADTQYF
J gene: TRBJ2-4; V gene: TRBV5-1; D gene: .; clone size: .; CDR3 DNA: TGCGCCAGCAGCCTAGGACTAGCCAAAAACATTCAGTACTTC; CDR3 protein: CASSLGLAKNIQYF
J gene: TRBJ1-2; V gene: TRBV5-6; D gene: TRBD1; clone size: .; CDR3 DNA: TGTGCCAGCAGCTCCGCGACGGGACAGGGCTACTATGGCTACACCTTC; CDR3 protein: CASSSATGQGYYGYTF
J gene: TRBJ2-7; V gene: TRBV7-9; D gene: .; clone size: .; CDR3 DNA: TGTGCCAGCAGTTCCTATTTAGGGGCCATGATCTACGAGCAGTACTTC; CDR3 protein: CASSSYLGAMIYEQYF
J gene: TRBJ2-1; V gene: TRBV19; D gene: TRBD2; clone size: .; CDR3 DNA: TGTGCCAGTAGAATTAGCGGGGGCTCCTACAATGAGCAGTTCTTC; CDR3 protein: CASRISGGSYNEQFF
J gene: TRBJ2-1; V gene: TRBV6-4; D gene: TRBD2; clone size: .; CDR3 DNA: TGTGCCAGCAGTGACTCGAGCGGGGGGTCCTACAATGAGCAGTTCTTC; CDR3 protein: CASSDSSGGSYNEQFF
J gene: TRBJ1-1; V gene: TRBV30; D gene: TRBD1; clone size: .; CDR3 DNA: TGTGCCTGGAGCGACAGGGGAGGTGGGACTGAAGCTTTCTTT; CDR3 protein: CAWSDRGGGTEAFF
J gene: TRBJ2-2; V gene: TRBV27; D gene: .; clone size: .; CDR3 DNA: TGTGCCAGCACCAGCGGTAACACCGGGGAGCTGTTTTTT; CDR3 protein: CASTSGNTGELFF
J gene: TRBJ1-2; V gene: TRBV19; D gene: TRBD1; clone size: .; CDR3 DNA: TGTGCCAGTAGGGCATCGGACAGGGCATCCAACTATGGCTACACCTTC; CDR3 protein: CASRASDRASNYGYTF
J gene: TRBJ2-1; V gene: TRBV27; D gene: TRBD1; clone size: .; CDR3 DNA: TGTGCCAGCAGTCCGTGGACAGGGGGCAATGAGCAGTTCTTC; CDR3 protein: CASSPWTGGNEQFF
J gene: TRBJ2-5; V gene: TRBV19; D gene: .; clone size: .; CDR3 DNA: TGTGCCAGTAGTATAGGTCGCGGGGCTTTGGAGACCCAGTACTTC; CDR3 protein: CASSIGRGALETQYF
J gene: TRBJ2-7; V gene: TRBV11-2; D gene: TRBD2; clone size: .; CDR3 DNA: TGTGCCAGCAGCTTAGCTGGACTAGCAGATTACGAGCAGTACTTC; CDR3 protein: CASSLAGLADYEQYF
J gene: TRBJ2-7; V gene: TRBV6-5; D gene: .; clone size: .; CDR3 DNA: TGTGCCAGCAGTACCCTAGCGAGCCCCTACGAGCAGTACTTC; CDR3 protein: CASSTLASPYEQYF
J gene: TRBJ1-1; V gene: TRBV4-1; D gene: TRBD1; clone size: .; CDR3 DNA: TGCGCCAGCAGCCACCGACAGGGTGACACTGAAGCTTTCTTT; CDR3 protein: CASSHRQGDTEAFF
J gene: TRBJ1-1; V gene: TRBV6-5; D gene: TRBD1; clone size: .; CDR3 DNA: TGTGCCAGCAGTTCGGCAGGGGGCACTGAAGCTTTCTTT; CDR3 protein: CASSSAGGTEAFF
J gene: TRBJ1-2; V gene: TRBV25-1; D gene: TRBD1; clone size: .; CDR3 DNA: TGTGCCAGCAGTGAAAACAGGGGCTATGGCTACACCTTC; CDR3 protein: CASSENRGYGYTF
J gene: TRBJ2-1; V gene: TRBV29-1; D gene: TRBD2; clone size: .; CDR3 DNA: TGCAGCGTTGAGGCTAGCGGAAACAATGAGCAGTTCTTC; CDR3 protein: CSVEASGNNEQFF
J gene: TRBJ1-5; V gene: TRBV5-6; D gene: .; clone size: once; CDR3 DNA: TGTGCCAGCAGCTGGGGGGGAGCAGGCAATCAGCCCCAGCATTTT; CDR3 protein: CASSWGGAGNQPQHF
J gene: TRBJ2-3; V gene: TRBV29-1; D gene: TRBD1; clone size: .; CDR3 DNA: TGCAGCGTAGATGGACAGGGAATCATAGATACGCAGTATTTT; CDR3 protein: CSVDGQGIIDTQYF
J gene: TRBJ2-5; V gene: TRBV7-9; D gene: .; clone size: .; CDR3 DNA: TGTGCCAGCAGCGCCGGGGAGGTGGAGCGGCACGAGACCCAGTACTTC; CDR3 protein: CASSAGEVERHETQYF
J gene: TRBJ2-7; V gene: TRBV7-9; D gene: TRBD1; clone size: .; CDR3 DNA: TGTGCCAGCAGCTTACCGGACAGGGAAAAGTCCTACGAGCAGTACTTC; CDR3 protein: CASSLPDREKSYEQYF
J gene: TRBJ1-3; V gene: TRBV14; D gene: .; clone size: .; CDR3 DNA: TGTGCCAGCAGCCAAGATTTGGGACCGGGAAACACCATATATTTT; CDR3 protein: CASSQDLGPGNTIYF
J gene: TRBJ2-7; V gene: TRBV4-1; D gene: .; clone size: .; CDR3 DNA: TGCGCCAGCAGCCAGGATCAACCCCCATCCCTCTACGAGCAGTACTTC; CDR3 protein: CASSQDQPPSLYEQYF
J gene: TRBJ2-5; V gene: TRBV5-1; D gene: .; clone size: .; CDR3 DNA: TGCGCCAGCAGCGAACCGGGACATCAAGAGACCCAGTACTTC; CDR3 protein: CASSEPGHQETQYF
J gene: TRBJ2-7; V gene: TRBV5-1; D gene: TRBD1; clone size: .; CDR3 DNA: TGCGCCAGCAGCCCCTTAGAGGGGGCCGAGTCCTACGAGCAGTACTTC; CDR3 protein: CASSPLEGAESYEQYF
J gene: TRBJ2-7; V gene: TRBV15; D gene: .; clone size: .; CDR3 DNA: TGTGCCACCAGCATTGGAGGGACAAGGGGGTCGTACGAGCAGTACTTC; CDR3 protein: CATSIGGTRGSYEQYF
J gene: TRBJ2-7; V gene: TRBV30; D gene: TRBD1; clone size: .; CDR3 DNA: TGTGCCTGGACGGACAGGACCTACGAGCAGTACTTC; CDR3 protein: CAWTDRTYEQYF
J gene: TRBJ1-3; V gene: TRBV9; D gene: .; clone size: .; CDR3 DNA: TGTGCCAGCAGCCCCCCTCTGGGGGGGTACTCTGGAAACACCATATATTTT; CDR3 protein: CASSPPLGGYSGNTIYF
J gene: TRBJ2-1; V gene: TRBV4-3; D gene: .; clone size: .; CDR3 DNA: TGCGCCAGCAGCCAAGATATAGTAACCAACTACAATGAGCAGTTCTTC; CDR3 protein: CASSQDIVTNYNEQFF
J gene: TRBJ2-2; V gene: TRBV11-2; D gene: .; clone size: .; CDR3 DNA: TGTGCCAGCAGCCCCGGGGACACCGGGGAGCTGTTTTTT; CDR3 protein: CASSPGDTGELFF
J gene: TRBJ2-3; V gene: TRBV7-9; D gene: .; clone size: .; CDR3 DNA: TGTGCCAGCAGCTTCGGCGATACGCAGTATTTT; CDR3 protein: CASSFGDTQYF
J gene: TRBJ2-7; V gene: TRBV4-1; D gene: .; clone size: .; CDR3 DNA: TGCGCCAGCAGCCAAGGGGATCAGGGACTGACCTACGAGCAGTACTTC; CDR3 protein: CASSQGDQGLTYEQYF
J gene: TRBJ2-3; V gene: TRBV13; D gene: .; clone size: .; CDR3 DNA: TGTGCCAGCAGCCCTAGCCGGGGCGCCGGGTATACGCAGTATTTT; CDR3 protein: CASSPSRGAGYTQYF
J gene: TRBJ2-4; V gene: TRBV13; D gene: .; clone size: .; CDR3 DNA: TGTGCCAGCAGCTTAGCAGGAGGGGAAAACATTCAGTACTTC; CDR3 protein: CASSLAGGENIQYF
J gene: TRBJ2-2; V gene: TRBV27; D gene: .; clone size: .; CDR3 DNA: TGTGCCAGCAGTTTGGGGACCATCTGGGGGGCGGGGACCGGGGAGCTGTTTTTT; CDR3 protein: CASSLGTIWGAGTGELFF
J gene: TRBJ1-5; V gene: TRBV2; D gene: .; clone size: .; CDR3 DNA: TGTGCCAGCAGTGACACAGGGAGGTATCAGCCCCAGCATTTT; CDR3 protein: CASSDTGRYQPQHF
J gene: TRBJ1-3; V gene: TRBV11-2; D gene: .; clone size: .; CDR3 DNA: TGTGCCAGCAGCTCAAGACGGGGTATTTCTGGAAACACCATATATTTT; CDR3 protein: CASSSRRGISGNTIYF
J gene: TRBJ1-5; V gene: TRBV30; D gene: .; clone size: .; CDR3 DNA: TGTGCCTGGAGCCTGACTACCCCCTTAGCGCCCCAGCATTTT; CDR3 protein: CAWSLTTPLAPQHF